Listed below are T cell receptor beta chains from one sample, sequenced in a study of molecular identifiers for immune sequencing clone quantification. MiXCR was run by TCRdb on the PCR reads, yielding one entry per CDR3 protein. The sample includes about 640,000 distinct CDR3 sequences, about 20% seen only once; the top ten take around 0.86%. The sequenced sample was naive CD8+ T cells from blood, with Jurkat cell RNA spiked in. The receptors were gathered from a human donor in good health. Some libraries in this study had Jurkat cell RNA spiked in. The CDR3 runs from the conserved cysteine through the conserved F or W. The D gene is left open where the match is weak. The size field is filled for only some rows; it gives once, few, many or a size class.

>TRBJ1-2|TRBV6-1|NA|many
TGTGCCAGCAGTGAACAGGAGCGACCTAACTATGGCTACACCTTC
CASSEQERPNYGYTF
>TRBJ2-4|TRBV29-1|TRBD1|many
TGCAGCGTTGAAGGTGGACAGGGACCACTAAAAAACATTCAGTACTTC
CSVEGGQGPLKNIQYF
>TRBJ2-1|TRBV7-9|NA|NA
TGTGCCAGCAGCGCTATACTAGCAACCTGGAAGCAGTTCTTC
CASSAILATWKQFF
>TRBJ1-2|TRBV5-4|NA|many
TGTGCCGGCGGAGGTAGCGGATCTAACTATGGCTACACCTTC
CAGGGSGSNYGYTF
>TRBJ2-7|TRBV7-2|TRBD1|many
TGTGCCAGCAGCTTACTTGAACAGGGGTGGTACGAGCAGTACTTC
CASSLLEQGWYEQYF
>TRBJ1-5|TRBV6-2/TRBV6-3|NA|NA
TGTGCCAGCAGTTACCCGACGGGTATGGGCAATCAGCCCCAGCATTTT
CASSYPTGMGNQPQHF
>TRBJ2-1|TRBV6-2/TRBV6-3|TRBD1|many
TGTGCCAGCGCCCCTCCCGGACAGGGATTCAATGAGCAGTTCTTC
CASAPPGQGFNEQFF
>TRBJ2-1|TRBV7-3|NA|once
TGTGCCAGCAGCTTAATTGGCGGAGGCCACAATGTGCAGTTCTTC
CASSLIGGGHNVQFF
>TRBJ2-7|TRBV7-9|TRBD2|few
TGTGCCAGCAGTTACCTAGCGGGCGGACTCTCCTACGAGCAGTACTTC
CASSYLAGGLSYEQYF
>TRBJ2-1|TRBV21-1|NA|few
TGTGCCAGCAGACACCACGAGGGTGAGCAGTTCTTC
CASRHHEGEQFF
>TRBJ1-5|TRBV15|NA|many
TGTGCCACCAGCAGAGATCAGGGCCTCAATCAGCCCCAGCATTTT
CATSRDQGLNQPQHF
>TRBJ2-7|TRBV20-1|NA|few
TGCAGTGCCCCAGACTTTCAGAGGAACGAGCAGTACTTC
CSAPDFQRNEQYF
>TRBJ1-6|TRBV6-5|NA|many
TGTGCCAGCAGTTACGGAGATAATTCACCCCTCCACTTT
CASSYGDNSPLHF
>TRBJ2-3|TRBV28|NA|many
TGTGCCAGCAGTGGCCTTCGCAGGGAATCTAGCACAGATACGCAGTATTTT
CASSGLRRESSTDTQYF
>TRBJ2-3|TRBV7-9|NA|few
TGTGCCAGCAGCCCCGAGACAGTACTTAGCACAGATACGCAGTATTTT
CASSPETVLSTDTQYF
>TRBJ1-1|TRBV5-8|TRBD1|NA
TGTGCCAGCAGCTCTGACGGGACAGGGGGAGACACTGAAGCTTTCTTT
CASSSDGTGGDTEAFF
>TRBJ2-7|TRBV20-1|NA|few
TGCAGTGCTCCCGCCTCGGACCACCCCTACGAGCAGTACTTC
CSAPASDHPYEQYF
>TRBJ2-3|TRBV19|NA|many
TGTGCCAGTAGTATATTTGGGGACTTCACAGATACGCAGTATTTT
CASSIFGDFTDTQYF
>TRBJ1-4|TRBV9|NA|many
TGTGCCAGCAGCGTAGGAGAGCCACCAGGGAACACTAATGAAAAACTGTTTTTT
CASSVGEPPGNTNEKLFF
>TRBJ2-1|TRBV11-2|NA|few
TGTGCCAGCAGCTTAGAGAGTGGGTCGGCCTACAATGAGCAGTTCTTC
CASSLESGSAYNEQFF
>TRBJ2-3|TRBV30|TRBD2|many
TGTGCCTGGAGTGTCGCGGGGGGTACGGATACGCAGTATTTT
CAWSVAGGTDTQYF
>TRBJ2-5|TRBV7-7|TRBD2|many
TGTGCCAGCAGCTTGGGACTAGCGGGGGACAAGACCCAGTACTTC
CASSLGLAGDKTQYF
>TRBJ2-1|TRBV4-1|NA|few
TGCGCCAGCAGCCAAGGAACGGGGGGCCTATCGCAGTTCTTC
CASSQGTGGLSQFF
>TRBJ2-1|TRBV29-1|TRBD1|many
TGCAGCGTTCTGGGACAGGAGAGCTCCTACAATGAGCAGTTCTTC
CSVLGQESSYNEQFF
>TRBJ1-1|TRBV4-3|NA|NA
TGCGCCAGCAGCCAAGACCTGGGGGGACTGGGTGAAGCTTTCTTT
CASSQDLGGLGEAFF
>TRBJ2-5|TRBV4-1|NA|many
TGCGCCAGCAGCCCAGGGCCAGGGGCAGAGACCCAGTACTTC
CASSPGPGAETQYF
>TRBJ2-5|TRBV27|NA|NA
TGTGCCAGCAGTTTATTCACCGGGACTGGACAAGAGACCCAGTACTTC
CASSLFTGTGQETQYF
>TRBJ1-1|TRBV12-3/TRBV12-4|NA|many
TGTGCCAGCCAGACGGGCCCCCTCACTGAAGCTTTCTTT
CASQTGPLTEAFF
>TRBJ2-7|TRBV11-2|TRBD1|many
TGTGCCAGCAGCTTAGCCCGGGACAGGGACTACGAGCAGTACTTC
CASSLARDRDYEQYF
>TRBJ2-7|TRBV5-4|NA|many
TGTGCCAGCAGCCCCCAAGTTAGCCACGAGCAGTACTTC
CASSPQVSHEQYF
>TRBJ1-5|TRBV20-1|TRBD1|many
TGCAGTGCTAGAGCTGGGACAGGGCGGCGAAATCAGCCCCAGCATTTT
CSARAGTGRRNQPQHF
>TRBJ1-6|TRBV20-1|NA|many
TGCAGTGCCATACCTAATTCACCCCTCCACTTT
CSAIPNSPLHF
>TRBJ2-7|TRBV4-2|NA|NA
TGTGCCAGGTGGGGCAGGGCGCTGGGCCGCACACCCCCAAGGTACGAGCAGTACTTC
CARWGRALGRTPPRYEQYF
>TRBJ1-6|TRBV4-3|NA|many
TGCGCCAGCAGCCAAGACAGGGGTGGAAATTCACCCCTCCACTTT
CASSQDRGGNSPLHF
>TRBJ1-3|TRBV20-1|NA|many
TGCAGTGCTAGAAGGCTCGGGACCAGCTCTGGAAACACCATATATTTT
CSARRLGTSSGNTIYF
>TRBJ2-2|TRBV11-2|NA|many
TGTGCCAGCAGCTTACTAGGGACAAACACCGGGGAGCTGTTTTTT
CASSLLGTNTGELFF
>TRBJ1-1|TRBV5-6|NA|many
TGTGCCAGCAGCTTGAGAGGGAGGAATACTGAAGCTTTCTTT
CASSLRGRNTEAFF
>TRBJ2-3|TRBV4-1|NA|many
TGCGCCAGCAGCCCTCCCCAAGTTTCAGGGTTCGGCACAGATACGCAGTATTTT
CASSPPQVSGFGTDTQYF
>TRBJ2-5|TRBV7-3|TRBD2|NA
TGTGCCAGCAGCCGGGGACTAGCGGGGGGAAGGGGGACCCAGTACTTC
CASSRGLAGGRGTQYF
>TRBJ1-1|TRBV7-2|NA|many
TGTGCCAGCAGCTTCTTTCCGGCAGGGGCGGTTGCTTTCTTT
CASSFFPAGAVAFF
>TRBJ1-1|TRBV6-2/TRBV6-3|NA|many
TGTGCCAGCAGTTACAGTGGAGGGGGAGGAACTGAAGCTTTCTTT
CASSYSGGGGTEAFF
>TRBJ2-5|TRBV11-2|TRBD1|NA
TGTGCCAGCAGCTTAGGTGGGGCCCGACAGGGTGAGACCCAGTACTTC
CASSLGGARQGETQYF
>TRBJ2-3|TRBV25-1|TRBD1|NA
TGTGCCAGCAGGGGACGGGACAGGGGACCGCCGAGCACAGATACGCAGTATTTT
CASRGRDRGPPSTDTQYF
>TRBJ1-5|TRBV15|NA|many
TGTGCCACCAGCAGAGACCGTCACACTGAGCGAAGCCAGCCCCAGCATTTT
CATSRDRHTERSQPQHF
>TRBJ2-5|TRBV29-1|TRBD2|many
TGCAGCGTTGATGGGACTAGCGGGAGCTCCGGGGAGACCCAGTACTTC
CSVDGTSGSSGETQYF
>TRBJ1-1|TRBV27|NA|many
TGTGCCAGCAGTCCCCCCACAGCATTGAACACTGAAGCTTTCTTT
CASSPPTALNTEAFF